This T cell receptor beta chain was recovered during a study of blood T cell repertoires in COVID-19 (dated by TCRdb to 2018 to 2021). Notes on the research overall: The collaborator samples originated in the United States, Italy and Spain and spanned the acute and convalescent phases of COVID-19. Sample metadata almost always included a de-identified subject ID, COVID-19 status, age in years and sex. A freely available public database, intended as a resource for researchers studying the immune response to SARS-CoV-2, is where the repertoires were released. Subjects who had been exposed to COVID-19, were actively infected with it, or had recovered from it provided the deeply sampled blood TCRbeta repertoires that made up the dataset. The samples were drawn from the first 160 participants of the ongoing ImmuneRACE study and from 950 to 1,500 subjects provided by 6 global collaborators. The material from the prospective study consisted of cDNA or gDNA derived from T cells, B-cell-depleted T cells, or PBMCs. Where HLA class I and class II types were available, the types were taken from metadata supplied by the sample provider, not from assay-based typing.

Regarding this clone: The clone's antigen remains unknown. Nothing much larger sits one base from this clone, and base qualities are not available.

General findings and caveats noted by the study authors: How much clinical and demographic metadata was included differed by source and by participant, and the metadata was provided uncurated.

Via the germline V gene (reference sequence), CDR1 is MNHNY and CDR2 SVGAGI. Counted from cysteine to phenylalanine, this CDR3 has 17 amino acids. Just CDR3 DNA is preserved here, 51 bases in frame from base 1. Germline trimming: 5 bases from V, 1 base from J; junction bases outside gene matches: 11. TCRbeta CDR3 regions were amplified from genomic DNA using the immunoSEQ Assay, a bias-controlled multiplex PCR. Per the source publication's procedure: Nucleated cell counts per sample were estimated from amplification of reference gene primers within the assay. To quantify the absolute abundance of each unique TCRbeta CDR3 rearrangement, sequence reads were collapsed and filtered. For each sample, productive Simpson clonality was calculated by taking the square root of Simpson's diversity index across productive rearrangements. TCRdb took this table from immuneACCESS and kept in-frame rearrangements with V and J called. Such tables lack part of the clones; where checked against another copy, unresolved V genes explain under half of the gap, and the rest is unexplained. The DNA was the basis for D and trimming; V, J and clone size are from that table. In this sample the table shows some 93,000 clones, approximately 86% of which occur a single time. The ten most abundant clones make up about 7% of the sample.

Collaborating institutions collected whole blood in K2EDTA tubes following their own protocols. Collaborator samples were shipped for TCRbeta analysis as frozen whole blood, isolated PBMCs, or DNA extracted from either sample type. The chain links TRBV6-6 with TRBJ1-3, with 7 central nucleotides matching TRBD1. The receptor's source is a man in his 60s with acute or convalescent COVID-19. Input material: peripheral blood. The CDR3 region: CASSPTQGGLSGNTIYF. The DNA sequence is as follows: TGTGCCAGCAGTCCAACCCAGGGGGGCCTTTCTGGAAACACCATATATTTT.